This TCR beta chain is drawn from a study of blood T cells in healthy people across ages (dated by TCRdb to about 2015). About the full investigation: In model experiments, template switching captured roughly one uniquely barcoded TCR beta cDNA molecule for every two T cells. The donors were split into four age groups: young (average about 15 years), middle-aged (39), aged (over 55) and long-lived (under 90). Two additional independent replicas of 1 million unique cDNA reads from the same blood draw were analyzed for two donors (one aged 18 to 30 and one aged 80 or older). To avoid experimental bias, donors of different ages were spread randomly across the sequencing lanes. Age-related changes in TCR beta repertoire diversity were measured in the study by deep sequencing normalized with unique cDNA molecular identifiers.

The donors were roughly 39 Caucasian individuals from Russia, aged about 6 to 100 years, who were systemically healthy. Ten milliliters of peripheral blood were drawn from each donor into EDTA-treated Vacutainer tubes. Ficoll-Paque density-gradient centrifugation was used to isolate PBMCs, with at least 6.5 million per sample. Trizol reagent was used to extract total RNA from the PBMCs, yielding at least 5 micrograms per sample. For every donor, flow cytometry on a PBMC aliquot measured the percentage of naive CD45RAhigh/CD27high T cells. What the study reported, not specific to this receptor: The long-lived group showed more naive CD4+ T cells, fewer expanded clones and increased TCR diversity than the aged group, suggesting age selection. The percentage of naive T cells measured by flow cytometry correlated strongly with observed TCR beta diversity. Because profiling used bulk unsorted PBMCs, naive and antigen-experienced compartments could not be compared conclusively. The CMV infection status of donors was not known, potentially confounding age-related changes in expanded clonotypes. Estimates of total diversity based on one million sequenced T cells were regarded as lower bounds and as underestimates. Observed TCR beta diversity per million T cells fell roughly linearly with age, and a significant reduction was already apparent by age roughly 40.

Libraries were made using 5' RACE. For sequencing, an Illumina HiSeq 2500 was employed. A second PCR of roughly 7 to 11 cycles was performed with a sample-barcoded 5' primer and a J-beta primer mix. A template-switch 5' adaptor carrying 12 random nucleotides introduced a unique molecular identifier onto each TCR beta cDNA molecule. At least 3 million CDR3-containing paired-end reads were obtained from each sample. First-strand cDNA synthesis was performed from all RNA using the Mint cDNA synthesis kit, with priming by a TRBC-specific oligonucleotide. After uracil-DNA glycosylase treatment, a first 18-cycle PCR used universal primers M1SS and BC2_uni_R on all cDNA. The study's own analysis went as follows. For normalization, 1 million high-quality reads, each with a distinct molecular identifier, were randomly selected from each sample. Instead of being binned into consensus sequences, reads with shared molecular identifiers were discarded. MiTCR, set to a Q25 quality threshold and the strictest error-elimination algorithm, was used for CDR3 identification, clonotype clustering and error correction. Lower-bound total TCR beta diversity was estimated with a nonparametric unseen species model using Euler transformation. The raw public reads went through TCRdb reprocessing: fastp at Q25, MiXCR clone calling, in-frame beta chains kept. Each entry merges the rows of one CDR3 protein and shows their most common DNA and genes. The V and J calls were not made by the authors but by TCRdb's processing. This sample gives approximately 820,000 distinct CDR3 sequences in total; approximately 44% of them show up just once. About a fifth of the sample is taken by the ten largest.

Its CDR3 holds 14 amino acids, cysteine through phenylalanine. Only the CDR3 DNA is retained, 42 bases long and in frame from the first base. Trimming at the junction amounts to 5 bases on V and 3 bases on J, and the germline ends lie 13 bases apart. In the germline V gene, CDR1 corresponds to SGHTA and CDR2 to FQGTGA. Notes on this clonotype: Its target antigen remains unknown. No much larger clonotype is one base removed from it; base qualities were not supplied.

The chain couples TRBV7-3 to TRBJ1-1; TRBD1 might be the D gene, on 6 matching bases. Sequenced sample: blood. The TCR was taken from a man between 60 and 75 years old in good health. The sequenced DNA: TGTGCCAGCAGCCAGAGGCCAGGGGACACTGAAGCTTTCTTT. Its translation reads: CASSQRPGDTEAFF.